This entry concerns a single T cell receptor beta chain. Its antigen remains unknown. The repertoire was sequenced with immunoSEQ multiplex PCR; TCRdb's copy has only in-frame clones and lacks some. Here the sample spans about 20,000 clones, 35% to 60% being singletons. Kept together in coculture, the mixed lymphocyte reaction cells spent more than five days at 37°C. The sample comes from a study of siplizumab effects on memory and regulatory T cells. Study results and caveats: Among mappable alloreactive CD4+ clones, the Treg-derived fraction averaged 68.8% with siplizumab versus around 26% in controls. Under siplizumab, alloreactive sequences traced to unstimulated CD4+ memory cells were significantly reduced.

In germline, CDR1 is MNHNS, CDR2 SASEGT. V lost 7 bases and J lost 6, with 7 bases in between. This CDR3 comprises 11 residues. The sequenced sample was CFSE-low (dividing) CD4+ T cells sorted from an allogeneic mixed lymphocyte reaction. This receptor was obtained from a human donor in good health; the cells came from an allogeneic mixed lymphocyte reaction. This chain uses TRBV6-1 with TRBJ1-3, with D unclear. The CDR3 reads CASTRSNTIYF. The CDR3 DNA is TGTGCCAGCACCAGGTCAAACACCATATATTTT.